This TCR beta chain was obtained from a study of blood T cell repertoires in COVID-19. Study details: From T cells, B-cell-depleted T cells, or PBMCs came the material, which was cDNA or gDNA.

Enrollees, about 18 to 95 years old, lived in 24 US areas. In assigning cohorts, the study relied on participant-reported clinical history. Generated by immunoSEQ multiplex PCR, the TCRdb table keeps only in-frame clones and is missing some. Among 300,000 to 500,000 clones listed, roughly 90% were seen once. CDR3 length equals 12 residues. CDR1 is LNHDA, CDR2 SQIVND, per germline (reference sequence). The V end lost 7 bases, the J end lost 3 bases, and 9 bases lay between the germline ends. This TCR came from a woman aged 40-49 years with acute COVID-19. Sequencing was performed on PBMCs or T cells enriched from blood (not recorded which). This sequence joins TRBV19 and TRBJ1-2; unclear D gene. CDR3 loop: CASTLTDYGYTF. CDR3 nucleotides: TGTGCCAGTACATTAACAGACTATGGCTACACCTTC. Combining the CDR3 with reference TRBV19 and TRBJ1-2 gives the whole variable domain DGGITQSPKYLFRKEGQNVTLSCEQNLNHDAMYWYRQDPGQGLRLIYYSQIVNDFQKGDIAEGYSVSREKKESFPLTVTSAQKNPTAFYLCASTLTDYGYTFGSGTRLTVV.